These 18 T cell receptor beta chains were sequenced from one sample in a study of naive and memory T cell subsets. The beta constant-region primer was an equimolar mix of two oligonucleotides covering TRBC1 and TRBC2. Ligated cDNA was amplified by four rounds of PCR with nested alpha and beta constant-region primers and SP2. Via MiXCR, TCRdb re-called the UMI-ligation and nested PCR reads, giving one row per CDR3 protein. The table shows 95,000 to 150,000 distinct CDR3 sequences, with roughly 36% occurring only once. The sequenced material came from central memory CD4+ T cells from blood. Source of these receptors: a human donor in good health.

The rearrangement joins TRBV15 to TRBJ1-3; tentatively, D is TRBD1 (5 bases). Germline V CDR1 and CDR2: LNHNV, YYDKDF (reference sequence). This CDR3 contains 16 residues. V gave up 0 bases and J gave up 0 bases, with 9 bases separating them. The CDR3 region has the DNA TGTGCCACCAGCAGAGATAGCGGGGGCTCTGGAAACACCATATATTTT. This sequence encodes CATSRDSGGSGNTIYF.

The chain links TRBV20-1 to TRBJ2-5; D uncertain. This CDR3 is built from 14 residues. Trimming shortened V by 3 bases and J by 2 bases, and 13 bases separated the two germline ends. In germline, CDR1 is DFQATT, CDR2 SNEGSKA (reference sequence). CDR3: CSASLTNRQETQYF. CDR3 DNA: TGCAGTGCTAGTCTTACTAACCGTCAAGAGACCCAGTACTTC.

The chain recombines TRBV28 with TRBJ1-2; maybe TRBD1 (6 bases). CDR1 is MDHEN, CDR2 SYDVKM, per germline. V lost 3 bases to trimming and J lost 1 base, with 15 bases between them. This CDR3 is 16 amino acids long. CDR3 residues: CASSFYRAKHNYGYTF. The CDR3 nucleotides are TGTGCCAGCAGTTTCTACAGGGCCAAACATAACTATGGCTACACCTTC.

The CDR3 DNA is TGTGCCAGCAGACCCCCAAAGGGGACAGGGGGTATGGGAAATGAGCAGTTCTTC. Translation: CASRPPKGTGGMGNEQFF. This chain uses TRBV12-3 or TRBV12-4 with TRBJ2-1, with TRBD1 matching 11 bases. V was pared by 6 bases and J by 7 bases, with 17 bases of the junction left unmatched. The CDR3 totals 18 residues.

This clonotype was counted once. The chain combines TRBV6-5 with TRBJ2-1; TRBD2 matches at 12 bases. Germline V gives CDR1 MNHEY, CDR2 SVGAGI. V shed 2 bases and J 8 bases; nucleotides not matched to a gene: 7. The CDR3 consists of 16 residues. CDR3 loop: CASSYASGRVPDEQFF. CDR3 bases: TGTGCCAGCAGTTACGCTAGCGGGAGGGTGCCGGATGAGCAGTTCTTC.

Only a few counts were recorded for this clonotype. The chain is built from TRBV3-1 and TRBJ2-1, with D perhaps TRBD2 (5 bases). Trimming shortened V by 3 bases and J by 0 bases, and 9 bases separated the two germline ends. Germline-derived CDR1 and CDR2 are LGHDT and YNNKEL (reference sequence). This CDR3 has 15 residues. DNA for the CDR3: TGTGCCAGCAGCCATCAGCGGAGCTCCTACAATGAGCAGTTCTTC. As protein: CASSHQRSSYNEQFF.

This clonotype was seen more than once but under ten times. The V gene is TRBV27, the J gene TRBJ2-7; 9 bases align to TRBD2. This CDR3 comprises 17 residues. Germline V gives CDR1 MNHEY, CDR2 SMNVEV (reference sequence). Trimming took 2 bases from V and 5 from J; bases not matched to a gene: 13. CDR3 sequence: CASSLQGSGRSIDEQYF. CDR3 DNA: TGTGCCAGCAGTTTACAAGGTAGCGGGAGAAGTATCGACGAGCAGTACTTC.

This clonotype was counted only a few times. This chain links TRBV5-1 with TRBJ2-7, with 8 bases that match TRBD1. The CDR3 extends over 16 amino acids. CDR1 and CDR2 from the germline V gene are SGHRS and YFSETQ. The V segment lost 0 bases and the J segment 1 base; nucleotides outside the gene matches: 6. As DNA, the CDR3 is TGCGCCAGCAGCTTGGGCGGGCAGGGGGCATCCTACGAGCAGTACTTC. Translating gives CASSLGGQGASYEQYF.

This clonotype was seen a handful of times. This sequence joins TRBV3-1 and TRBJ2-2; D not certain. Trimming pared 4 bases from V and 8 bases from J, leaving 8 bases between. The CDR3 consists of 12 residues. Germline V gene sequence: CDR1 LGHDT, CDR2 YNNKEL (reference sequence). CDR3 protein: CASSLLLGELFF. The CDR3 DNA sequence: TGTGCCAGCAGCCTACTCCTAGGGGAGCTGTTTTTT.

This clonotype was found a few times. The CDR3 nucleotides read TGTGCCAGCAGGCGACAGTTACAAGAGACCCAGTACTTC. It encodes CASRRQLQETQYF. This chain links TRBV12-3 or TRBV12-4 with TRBJ2-5; TRBD1 is a possible D gene (5 bases). The CDR3 contains 13 residues. Between the trimmed V and J ends, which lost 6 bases and 2 bases, there was a span of 10 bases.

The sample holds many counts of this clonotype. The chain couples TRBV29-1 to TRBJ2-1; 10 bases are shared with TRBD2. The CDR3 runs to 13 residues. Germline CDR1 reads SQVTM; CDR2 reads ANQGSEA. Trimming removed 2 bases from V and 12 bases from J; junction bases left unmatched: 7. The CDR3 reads CSVESPSGSGQFF. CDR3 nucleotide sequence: TGCAGCGTTGAATCGCCTAGCGGGAGCGGGCAGTTCTTC.

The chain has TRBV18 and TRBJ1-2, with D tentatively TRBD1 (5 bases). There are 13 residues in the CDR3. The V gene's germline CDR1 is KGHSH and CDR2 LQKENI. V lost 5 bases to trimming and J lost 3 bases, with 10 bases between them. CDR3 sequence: CASSFTGYYGYTF. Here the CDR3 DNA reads TGTGCCAGCTCATTTACAGGATACTATGGCTACACCTTC. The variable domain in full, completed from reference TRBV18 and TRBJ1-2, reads NAGVMQNPRHLVRRRGQEARLRCSPMKGHSHVYWYRQLPEEGLKFMVYLQKENIIDESGMPKERFSAEFPKEGPSILRIQQVVRGDSAAYFCASSFTGYYGYTFGSGTRLTVV.

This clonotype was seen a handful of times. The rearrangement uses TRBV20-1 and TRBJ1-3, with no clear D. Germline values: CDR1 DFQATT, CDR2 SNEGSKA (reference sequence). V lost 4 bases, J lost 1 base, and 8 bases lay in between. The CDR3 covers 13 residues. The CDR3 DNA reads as TGCAGTGCTAAATTGGGTTCTGGAAACACCATATATTTT. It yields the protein CSAKLGSGNTIYF.

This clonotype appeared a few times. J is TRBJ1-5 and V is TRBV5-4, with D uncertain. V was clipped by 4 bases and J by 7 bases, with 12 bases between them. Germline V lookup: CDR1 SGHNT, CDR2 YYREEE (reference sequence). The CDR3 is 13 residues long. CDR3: CASSATLGQPQHF. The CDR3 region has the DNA TGTGCCAGCAGCGCCACATTAGGACAGCCCCAGCATTTT.

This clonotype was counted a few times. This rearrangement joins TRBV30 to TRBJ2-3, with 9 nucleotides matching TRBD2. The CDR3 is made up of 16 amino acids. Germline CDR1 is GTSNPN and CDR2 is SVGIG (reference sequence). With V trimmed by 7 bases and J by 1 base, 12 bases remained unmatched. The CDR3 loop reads CASQGGRARGTDTQYF. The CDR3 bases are TGTGCCTCCCAGGGCGGGAGGGCTCGTGGCACAGATACGCAGTATTTT.

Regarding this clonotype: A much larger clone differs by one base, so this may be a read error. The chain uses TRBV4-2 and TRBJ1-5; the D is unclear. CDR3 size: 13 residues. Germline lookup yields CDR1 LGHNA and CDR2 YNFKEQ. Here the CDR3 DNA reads TGTGCCAGCAACCAAGATTCGAATCAGCCCCAGCATTTT. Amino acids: CASNQDSNQPQHF.

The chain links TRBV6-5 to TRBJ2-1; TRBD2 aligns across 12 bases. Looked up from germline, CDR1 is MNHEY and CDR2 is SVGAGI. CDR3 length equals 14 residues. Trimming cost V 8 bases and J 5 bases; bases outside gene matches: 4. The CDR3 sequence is CASRWTSGNNEQFF. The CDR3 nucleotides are TGTGCCAGCCGGTGGACTAGCGGGAACAATGAGCAGTTCTTC.

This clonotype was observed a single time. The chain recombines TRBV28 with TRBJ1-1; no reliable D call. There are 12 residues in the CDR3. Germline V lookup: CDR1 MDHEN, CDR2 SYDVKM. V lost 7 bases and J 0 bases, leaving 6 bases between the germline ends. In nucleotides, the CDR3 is TGTGCCAGCAAACAGCTGAACACTGAAGCTTTCTTT. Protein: CASKQLNTEAFF.